This T cell receptor (beta chain) was sequenced in a study of liver allograft versus peripheral blood T cells. Study-level background: The authors compared T cell receptor repertoires in transplanted livers with those in the peripheral blood of recipients. Overall study findings and caveats: A difference was reportedly observed between T cell receptor repertoires inside liver allografts and those in peripheral blood.

As concerns this clonotype: Its target is unknown.

Via MiXCR, TCRdb re-called the reads, giving one row per CDR3 protein. The sample consists of 9,500 to 13,000 distinct CDR3 sequences, 20% to 25% of them appearing once. The receptor was derived from a human patient who had a liver transplant. Some T cells could come from the graft donor.

The CDR3 spells CASSESGRLTNSPLHF. CDR3 bases: TGTGCCAGCAGTGAATCCGGCAGGCTAACGAATTCACCCCTCCACTTT. This chain connects TRBV25-1 to TRBJ1-6; D remains unclear. The germline V gene has CDR1 MGHDK and CDR2 SYGVNS. Trimming removed 1 base from V and 7 bases from J, with 14 bases in between. The CDR3 covers 16 residues.